This TCR beta chain was retrieved from a study of radiotherapy plus CTLA-4 blockade in lung cancer. Overall study context: The study recorded objective responses in 15% to 20% of patients and disease control in 31%. Study-level results: Clones derived from tumor TCRs expanded in blood after radiotherapy plus ipilimumab.

Of note for this clone: The antigen is not known.

Assay used: immunoSEQ multiplex PCR; TCRdb lists only in-frame clones, some missing. The sample shows tens of thousands of clones, 70% to 80% of them seen only once. Ipilimumab CTLA-4 blockade and focal radiation were given to patients with chemo-refractory metastatic non-small-cell lung cancer. Sequences were derived from peripheral blood, sampled from a patient treated with radiotherapy plus ipilimumab. The sequence was collected from a human donor with non-small cell lung cancer who had stable disease on radiotherapy plus ipilimumab.

The CDR3 bases are TGCGCCAGCAGCGATTATTCCCTCACTGAAGCTTTCTTT. Its translation is CASSDYSLTEAFF. This chain joins TRBV5-1 and TRBJ1-1; D is unclear. The CDR3 extends over 13 amino acids. Per germline, CDR1 SGHRS and CDR2 YFSETQ. V lost 4 bases and J 4 bases, leaving 11 bases between the germline ends.